This T cell receptor (beta chain) was sequenced in a study of CD8 T cells in ankylosing spondylitis. Study conclusions and caveats: Past studies reported some motif variants in reactive arthritis synovial fluid and blood.

The germline V gene has CDR1 DFQATT and CDR2 SNEGSKA (reference sequence). This CDR3 region has 14 residues. Trimming stripped 1 base from V and 1 base from J, with 10 bases between. Remarks on this clonotype: What it binds is not known.

Quantitative barcoded 5'-RACE was used to prepare TCR beta libraries. TCRdb called the 5' RACE reads again in MiXCR, with one record for every CDR3 protein. The table records around 300,000 distinct CDR3 sequences, about 15% of them present only once. The genes are TRBV20-1 and TRBJ1-1, with D perhaps matching TRBD1 (6 bases). This TCR was sampled from a male donor with ankylosing spondylitis or in good health (not recorded which). Material for sequencing was blood, either unsorted or a sorted T cell fraction (not recorded which). The CDR3 nucleotides read TGCAGTGCTAGAGGGACAGCTTCGAACACTGAAGCTTTCTTT. Translated: CSARGTASNTEAFF.